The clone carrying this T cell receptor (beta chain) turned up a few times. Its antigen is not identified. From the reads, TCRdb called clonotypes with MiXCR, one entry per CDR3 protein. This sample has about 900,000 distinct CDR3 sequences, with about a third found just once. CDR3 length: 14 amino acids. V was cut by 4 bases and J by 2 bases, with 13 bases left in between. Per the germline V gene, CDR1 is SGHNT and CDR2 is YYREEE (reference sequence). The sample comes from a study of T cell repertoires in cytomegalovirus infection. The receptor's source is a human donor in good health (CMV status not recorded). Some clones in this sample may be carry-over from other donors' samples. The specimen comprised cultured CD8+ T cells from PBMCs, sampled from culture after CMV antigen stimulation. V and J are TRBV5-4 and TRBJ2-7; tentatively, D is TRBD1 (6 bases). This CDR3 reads CASSAEGQPYEQYF. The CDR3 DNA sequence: TGTGCCAGCAGCGCTGAAGGACAGCCCTACGAGCAGTACTTC.